These 16 T cell receptor beta chains originate from one sample sequenced in a study of T cells in Graves' hyperthyroidism and ophthalmopathy. RNA transcripts gave rise to amplified TCR beta CDR3 regions. First-round RT-PCR targeting the TCR CDR3 was performed with the HTBI primer set. TCRdb itself ran the multiplex PCR reads through MiXCR, one entry per CDR3 protein. The top ten hold around 8.1% of the sample, which has some 770,000 distinct CDR3 sequences, roughly 15% seen once. The sequenced sample was blood. The receptors stem from a man aged 18-30 years with Graves' hyperthyroidism.

This clonotype was observed at least ten times. J is TRBJ2-3 and V is TRBV2; no clear D. Germline CDR1 is SNHLY and CDR2 is FYNNEI. Deletions cut 6 bases from V and 4 bases from J, with 14 bases between. This CDR3 spans 14 amino acids. The DNA for the CDR3 is TGTGCCAGCAGCCCCCTCACCCAATCAGATACGCAGTATTTT. Its translation is CASSPLTQSDTQYF.

In its sample, this clonotype was seen a few times. The J gene is TRBJ2-7, the V gene TRBV7-8; 11 bases match TRBD2. Trimming took 1 base from V and 0 from J; bases not matched to a gene: 2. The CDR3 totals 16 residues. Germline CDR1 is SGHVS and CDR2 is FQNEAQ. The CDR3 nucleotides are TGTGCCAGCAGCTTAGGACTAGCGGGACCCTCCTACGAGCAGTACTTC. This translates into CASSLGLAGPSYEQYF.

This clonotype was counted between two and nine times. This chain joins TRBV6-1 and TRBJ2-3; D not resolved. The CDR3 contains 15 residues. V was pared by 5 bases and J by 4 bases, with 16 bases between. Germline V gene data show CDR1 as MNHNS and CDR2 as SASEGT. The CDR3, as DNA: TGTGCCAGCAGTCCCACGGCCCCGGGCCCAGATACGCAGTATTTT. Translation: CASSPTAPGPDTQYF.

The CDR3: CASSYSTRGNYEQYF. The CDR3 DNA is TGTGCCAGCAGTTACTCGACCAGGGGAAACTACGAGCAGTACTTC. The chain is built from TRBV6-2 or TRBV6-3 and TRBJ2-7, with D tentatively TRBD1 (6 bases). There are 15 residues in the CDR3. V lost 0 bases, J lost 3 bases, and 12 bases lay in between. Germline CDR1 and CDR2: MNHEY and SVGEGT.

This clonotype has a handful of counts. The chain links TRBV19 to TRBJ2-7; the D gene is possibly TRBD2 (5 bases). V lost 0 bases, J lost 9 bases, and 9 bases lay in between. The CDR3 length is 12 residues. Germline CDR1 reads LNHDA; CDR2 reads SQIVND (reference sequence). CDR3 residues: CASSIDEGAQYF. The CDR3 nucleotides are TGTGCCAGTAGTATAGACGAGGGAGCGCAGTACTTC.

Notes on this clonotype: This may stem from a read error, because a much larger clone lies one nucleotide away. The chain uses TRBV7-9 and TRBJ2-7, with 10 bases fitting TRBD1. The CDR3 runs 14 residues. From germline, CDR1 is SEHNR and CDR2 FQNEAQ (reference sequence). CDR3: CAGSATGGEDEQYF. The CDR3 DNA reads TGTGCCGGCAGCGCGACAGGGGGCGAAGACGAGCAGTACTTC.

This clonotype came up many times. The chain uses TRBV6-2 or TRBV6-3 and TRBJ2-3; the match to TRBD2 covers 12 bases. The CDR3 contains 16 residues. V trimming: 3 bases; J trimming: 11 bases; junction bases outside the gene matches: 12. CDR1 is MNHEY and CDR2 is SVGEGT in the germline V gene. The CDR3 bases are TGTGCCAGCAGTTATAGGACTAGCGGGGTTCGAGGAGGGCAGTATTTT. Residues: CASSYRTSGVRGGQYF.

The chain joins TRBV30 to TRBJ2-7, with unresolved D. Deletions cut 1 base from V and 2 bases from J, with 9 bases between. This CDR3 is built from 13 residues. Germline V lookup: CDR1 GTSNPN, CDR2 SVGIG (reference sequence). This CDR3 is CAWSALGTYEQYF. CDR3 coding DNA: TGTGCCTGGAGTGCGCTGGGAACCTACGAGCAGTACTTC.

The sample holds a few counts of this clonotype. The chain employs TRBV12-3 or TRBV12-4 and TRBJ2-1, with D uncertain. V lost 8 bases and J 1 base, leaving 15 bases between the germline ends. The CDR3 is 15 amino acids. CDR3 protein: CASANRLLSYNEQFF. Written as DNA, the CDR3 is TGTGCCAGCGCCAATCGTTTACTTTCCTACAATGAGCAGTTCTTC.

This clonotype was counted many times. The gene calls are TRBV2 and TRBJ2-5, with 13 bases lining up with TRBD2. Unmatched junction bases numbered 13, after V lost 5 bases and J lost 4 bases. Germline CDR1 reads SNHLY; CDR2 reads FYNNEI. This CDR3 is 18 amino acids long. CDR3 bases: TGTGCCAGCAGTCGGGGGACTAGCGGGACAGGGGGTAGAGAGACCCAGTACTTC. Its protein product is CASSRGTSGTGGRETQYF.

The rearrangement links TRBV30 to TRBJ1-1; D unclear. Looked up from germline, CDR1 is GTSNPN and CDR2 is SVGIG (reference sequence). V was cut by 5 bases and J by 4 bases, with 14 bases left in between. This CDR3 has 13 amino acids. CDR3 loop: CAWGTPTGTEAFF. The CDR3 region has the DNA TGTGCCTGGGGAACCCCAACCGGCACTGAAGCTTTCTTT.

The rearrangement uses TRBV27 and TRBJ2-1; the D is unclear. The CDR3 spans 17 residues. Germline loops: CDR1 MNHEY, CDR2 SMNVEV (reference sequence). Trimming cost V 2 bases and J 0 bases, with 14 bases left between them. The DNA of the CDR3 is TGTGCCAGCAGTTTAATGGCCCCCGGGCGCTCCTACAATGAGCAGTTCTTC. This translates into CASSLMAPGRSYNEQFF.

This clonotype came up once. This rearrangement joins TRBV12-3 or TRBV12-4 to TRBJ1-5, with unresolved D. Trimming took off 2 bases at V and 9 bases at J, with 14 bases between the two ends. The length of the CDR3 is 14 residues. The CDR3 sequence is CASSLSQSLRPQHF. The CDR3 nucleotides read TGTGCCAGCAGTTTATCCCAGTCCCTGAGGCCCCAGCATTTT.

This clonotype was counted only a few times. The chain couples TRBV18 to TRBJ2-7, with TRBD1 as a possible D gene (7 bases). CDR1 and CDR2 from the germline V gene are KGHSH and LQKENI. The CDR3 runs 15 residues. V was trimmed by 2 bases and J by 4 bases, leaving 15 bases between them. CDR3 in amino acids: CASSPGQGGMYEQYF. The CDR3 nucleotides are TGTGCCAGCTCACCAGGGCAGGGGGGTATGTACGAGCAGTACTTC.

This clonotype was counted only a few times. This chain connects TRBV29-1 to TRBJ2-7, with 11 bases matching TRBD1. With 4 bases clipped from V and 5 bases from J, the junction kept 7 bases outside the gene matches. This CDR3 region has 14 residues. Germline CDR1 reads SQVTM; CDR2 reads ANQGSEA. The DNA of the CDR3 is TGCAGCGTTGGATTTATGGGACAGGGGGACGAGCAGTACTTC. Translating gives CSVGFMGQGDEQYF.

This clonotype came up a few times. The V call is TRBV2, the J call TRBJ2-7; tentative D call: TRBD1 (6 bases). The length of the CDR3 is 12 residues. Germline V gene sequence: CDR1 SNHLY, CDR2 FYNNEI. Trimming cost V 6 bases and J 6 bases, with 12 bases left between them. CDR3 amino acids: CASRNQGSEQYF. For the CDR3, the DNA is TGTGCCAGCAGAAATCAGGGGTCCGAGCAGTACTTC.